This TCR beta chain was retrieved from a study of shared clonotypes between healthy human individuals. Assay used: immunoSEQ multiplex PCR; TCRdb lists only in-frame clones, some missing. The table records more than 2,000,000 clones, approximately 90% of them present only once. The study enrolled healthy HIV-negative adults without recent acute infections or vaccinations as donors. A CD45RA-negative memory subset and a CD45RA+ naive subset were separated from the CD4+ cells. Source material: naive CD4+ T cells sorted from blood. The subset is: CD45RA+ positively selected. The TCR comes from a man aged 18-30 years in good health.

As DNA, the CDR3 is TGTGCCAGCGTTATGTGTTGGGACCAGGGAAACATTCAGTACTTC. The encoded protein is CASVMCWDQGNIQYF. J is TRBJ2-4 and V is TRBV9; D may correspond to TRBD1 or TRBD2 (5 bases each). The V gene's germline CDR1 is SGDLS and CDR2 YYNGEE. The CDR3 loop spans 15 amino acids. V was trimmed by 7 bases and J by 6 bases, leaving 20 bases between them.